Listed below are T cell receptor beta chains from one sample, sequenced in a study of graft-versus-host responses after intestinal transplantation. For these receptors, no antigen is known. Sequencing used immunoSEQ multiplex PCR; TCRdb keeps in-frame clones, though not all of them. The table has 130,000 to 150,000 clones, approximately 91% seen once. This material consisted of unstimulated CD4+ T cells sorted from spleen or lymph node cells, taken before intestinal transplant. The receptors stem from a human donor who received an intestinal transplant. Each CDR3 is given with its conserved first and last residue. Fields, in order: V gene, J gene, D gene, clone size, CDR3 protein, CDR3 DNA. D genes are given only for firm matches. Size is omitted from some rows. Given values are once, few, many or a class for expanded clones.

v_call: TRBV27
j_call: TRBJ1-1
d_call: .
clone_size: once
cdr3_aa: CASSFRGTNTEAFF
cdr3_nt: TGTGCCAGCAGTTTCCGGGGGACGAACACTGAAGCTTTCTTT

v_call: TRBV30
j_call: TRBJ2-5
d_call: .
clone_size: .
cdr3_aa: CAWSVGLQETQYF
cdr3_nt: TGTGCCTGGAGTGTGGGTCTCCAAGAGACCCAGTACTTC

v_call: TRBV5-6
j_call: TRBJ1-5
d_call: TRBD1
clone_size: .
cdr3_aa: CASSSGTELNQPQHF
cdr3_nt: TGTGCCAGCAGCTCCGGGACAGAGCTCAATCAGCCCCAGCATTTT

v_call: TRBV5-4
j_call: TRBJ2-7
d_call: TRBD1
clone_size: .
cdr3_aa: CASSFGGQGSYEQYF
cdr3_nt: TGTGCCAGCAGTTTTGGGGGACAGGGCTCCTACGAGCAGTACTTC

v_call: TRBV9
j_call: TRBJ2-1
d_call: TRBD2
clone_size: few
cdr3_aa: CASSGLAGVNEQFF
cdr3_nt: TGTGCCAGCAGCGGACTAGCGGGAGTCAATGAGCAGTTCTTC

v_call: TRBV7-2
j_call: TRBJ2-1
d_call: TRBD2
clone_size: once
cdr3_aa: CASSWLAGVDNEQFF
cdr3_nt: TGTGCCAGCAGCTGGCTAGCGGGAGTCGACAATGAGCAGTTCTTC

v_call: TRBV5-4
j_call: TRBJ1-2
d_call: .
clone_size: .
cdr3_aa: CASSQKISNYGYTF
cdr3_nt: TGTGCCAGCAGTCAGAAAATTTCTAACTATGGCTACACCTTC

v_call: TRBV4-2
j_call: TRBJ2-7
d_call: .
clone_size: .
cdr3_aa: CASRSFAGLSYEQYF
cdr3_nt: TGTGCCAGCAGATCGTTTGCGGGACTCTCCTACGAGCAGTACTTC

v_call: TRBV6-5
j_call: TRBJ2-7
d_call: TRBD2
clone_size: .
cdr3_aa: CASRPGLAAYEQYF
cdr3_nt: TGTGCCAGCAGACCGGGACTAGCGGCCTACGAGCAGTACTTC

v_call: TRBV9
j_call: TRBJ2-7
d_call: TRBD2
clone_size: few
cdr3_aa: CASSPKRTSSFYEQYF
cdr3_nt: TGTGCCAGCAGCCCCAAACGGACTAGCAGTTTCTACGAGCAGTACTTC

v_call: TRBV18
j_call: TRBJ1-5
d_call: TRBD1
clone_size: .
cdr3_aa: CASSPSGDRDQPQHF
cdr3_nt: TGTGCCAGCTCACCATCAGGGGACAGGGACCAGCCCCAGCATTTT

v_call: TRBV29-1
j_call: TRBJ1-4
d_call: TRBD1
clone_size: .
cdr3_aa: CSVGGTGGEKLFF
cdr3_nt: TGCAGCGTTGGGGGGACAGGGGGCGAAAAACTGTTTTTT

v_call: TRBV19
j_call: TRBJ1-4
d_call: .
clone_size: .
cdr3_aa: CASSIQVNEKLFF
cdr3_nt: TGTGCCAGTAGTATACAGGTTAATGAAAAACTGTTTTTT

v_call: TRBV4-1
j_call: TRBJ1-5
d_call: .
clone_size: once
cdr3_aa: CASSQDFAQRSQPQHF
cdr3_nt: TGCGCCAGCAGCCAAGATTTCGCGCAGAGGAGTCAGCCCCAGCATTTT

v_call: TRBV20-1
j_call: TRBJ2-7
d_call: .
clone_size: .
cdr3_aa: CSAPREKRQYF
cdr3_nt: TGCAGTGCTCCCCGGGAGAAAAGGCAGTACTTC

v_call: TRBV2
j_call: TRBJ1-4
d_call: .
clone_size: .
cdr3_aa: CASSAVRSNEKLFF
cdr3_nt: TGTGCCAGCAGTGCGGTCCGATCTAATGAAAAACTGTTTTTT

v_call: TRBV11-2
j_call: TRBJ1-5
d_call: .
clone_size: .
cdr3_aa: CASSLGEGVNQPQHF
cdr3_nt: TGTGCCAGCAGCTTAGGAGAAGGCGTCAATCAGCCCCAGCATTTT

v_call: TRBV5-4
j_call: TRBJ2-7
d_call: .
clone_size: .
cdr3_aa: CASSLRELAIYEQYF
cdr3_nt: TGTGCCAGCAGCTTGAGAGAGTTGGCAATCTACGAGCAGTACTTC

v_call: TRBV9
j_call: TRBJ1-2
d_call: .
clone_size: .
cdr3_aa: CASSRYEGTGGYTF
cdr3_nt: TGTGCCAGCAGCCGATACGAGGGCACGGGCGGCTACACCTTC

v_call: TRBV7-9
j_call: TRBJ1-5
d_call: .
clone_size: .
cdr3_aa: CASSLVGGRNQPQHF
cdr3_nt: TGTGCCAGCAGCTTAGTGGGGGGGCGAAATCAGCCCCAGCATTTT

v_call: TRBV29-1
j_call: TRBJ2-1
d_call: TRBD1
clone_size: .
cdr3_aa: CSVEIQGYTYNEQFF
cdr3_nt: TGCAGCGTTGAAATACAGGGGTACACCTACAATGAGCAGTTCTTC

v_call: TRBV6-5
j_call: TRBJ1-2
d_call: .
clone_size: .
cdr3_aa: CASSPEGYGYTF
cdr3_nt: TGTGCCAGCAGTCCCGAGGGCTATGGCTACACCTTC

v_call: TRBV19
j_call: TRBJ1-2
d_call: .
clone_size: .
cdr3_aa: CASSIRSGPGYGYTF
cdr3_nt: TGTGCCAGTAGTATACGATCAGGGCCCGGATATGGCTACACCTTC

v_call: TRBV28
j_call: TRBJ2-5
d_call: .
clone_size: .
cdr3_aa: CASSPGQYQETQYF
cdr3_nt: TGTGCCAGCAGTCCAGGACAGTACCAAGAGACCCAGTACTTC

v_call: TRBV15
j_call: TRBJ1-1
d_call: .
clone_size: .
cdr3_aa: CATSSLRYMNTEAFF
cdr3_nt: TGTGCCACCAGCAGCCTCAGGTACATGAACACTGAAGCTTTCTTT

v_call: TRBV11-2
j_call: TRBJ2-7
d_call: TRBD2
clone_size: .
cdr3_aa: CASSSTTSGPTYEQYF
cdr3_nt: TGTGCCAGCAGCTCAACGACTAGCGGACCAACCTACGAGCAGTACTTC

v_call: TRBV15
j_call: TRBJ2-1
d_call: .
clone_size: .
cdr3_aa: CATSRDGRAGPFF
cdr3_nt: TGTGCCACCAGCAGAGATGGGCGGGCAGGGCCGTTCTTC

v_call: TRBV7-6
j_call: TRBJ1-1
d_call: .
clone_size: .
cdr3_aa: CASSLTSSNTEAFF
cdr3_nt: TGTGCCAGCAGCCTGACCTCCTCGAACACTGAAGCTTTCTTT

v_call: TRBV5-8
j_call: TRBJ1-3
d_call: .
clone_size: few
cdr3_aa: CASSRPGTPRSGNTIYF
cdr3_nt: TGTGCCAGCAGCCGGCCCGGGACTCCACGCTCTGGAAACACCATATATTTT

v_call: TRBV7-2
j_call: TRBJ2-1
d_call: TRBD2
clone_size: .
cdr3_aa: CASSSIAGGGSSYNEQFF
cdr3_nt: TGTGCCAGCAGCTCTATAGCGGGAGGTGGTAGCTCCTACAATGAGCAGTTCTTC

v_call: TRBV5-5
j_call: TRBJ1-5
d_call: .
clone_size: .
cdr3_aa: CASSLFSDGNQPQHF
cdr3_nt: TGTGCCAGCAGCTTGTTTTCCGACGGCAATCAGCCCCAGCATTTT

v_call: TRBV18
j_call: TRBJ2-1
d_call: .
clone_size: .
cdr3_aa: CASSPKSSNEQFF
cdr3_nt: TGTGCCAGCTCACCAAAGTCGTCCAATGAGCAGTTCTTC

v_call: TRBV9
j_call: TRBJ1-2
d_call: TRBD1
clone_size: once
cdr3_aa: CASSVGKGAGYGYTF
cdr3_nt: TGTGCCAGCAGCGTAGGGAAGGGGGCAGGCTATGGCTACACCTTC

v_call: TRBV5-1
j_call: TRBJ2-3
d_call: TRBD2
clone_size: .
cdr3_aa: CASSPVSGGTDTQYF
cdr3_nt: TGCGCCAGCAGCCCAGTTAGCGGGGGAACAGATACGCAGTATTTT

v_call: TRBV6-5
j_call: TRBJ1-5
d_call: .
clone_size: .
cdr3_aa: CASSRRRADQPQHF
cdr3_nt: TGTGCCAGCAGCCGCCGTAGGGCGGATCAGCCCCAGCATTTT

v_call: TRBV2
j_call: TRBJ2-5
d_call: TRBD2
clone_size: .
cdr3_aa: CASSEVILAGDLETQYF
cdr3_nt: TGTGCCAGCAGTGAAGTTATCCTAGCGGGAGATCTGGAGACCCAGTACTTC

v_call: TRBV11-2
j_call: TRBJ2-2
d_call: TRBD1
clone_size: .
cdr3_aa: CASSTPNGQANTGELFF
cdr3_nt: TGTGCCAGCAGCACTCCAAATGGACAGGCGAACACCGGGGAGCTGTTTTTT

v_call: TRBV30
j_call: TRBJ2-7
d_call: TRBD1
clone_size: .
cdr3_aa: CAWSRQGNEQYF
cdr3_nt: TGTGCCTGGAGCAGACAGGGGAACGAGCAGTACTTC

v_call: TRBV19
j_call: TRBJ1-1
d_call: TRBD1
clone_size: .
cdr3_aa: CASSINRGLVNTEAFF
cdr3_nt: TGTGCCAGTAGTATAAACAGGGGGCTGGTGAACACTGAAGCTTTCTTT

v_call: TRBV7-2
j_call: TRBJ1-2
d_call: TRBD1
clone_size: .
cdr3_aa: CASGPHGGQGEHGYTF
cdr3_nt: TGTGCCAGCGGCCCGCACGGAGGACAGGGTGAACATGGCTACACCTTC

v_call: TRBV6-6
j_call: TRBJ1-1
d_call: TRBD1
clone_size: .
cdr3_aa: CASSATGGTEAFF
cdr3_nt: TGTGCCAGCAGTGCTACAGGGGGCACTGAAGCTTTCTTT

v_call: TRBV7-2
j_call: TRBJ2-1
d_call: .
clone_size: .
cdr3_aa: CASSLSGSSNGGGQFF
cdr3_nt: TGTGCCAGCAGCTTATCCGGGTCTTCGAATGGGGGAGGTCAGTTCTTC

v_call: TRBV10-1
j_call: TRBJ1-2
d_call: .
clone_size: once
cdr3_aa: CASNQQGVEYGYTF
cdr3_nt: TGCGCCAGCAACCAACAGGGAGTAGAGTATGGCTACACCTTC

v_call: TRBV30
j_call: TRBJ2-5
d_call: .
clone_size: .
cdr3_aa: CAWRSAETQYF
cdr3_nt: TGTGCCTGGAGAAGTGCCGAGACCCAGTACTTC

v_call: TRBV7-2
j_call: TRBJ1-2
d_call: .
clone_size: .
cdr3_aa: CASSLYQEGGYTF
cdr3_nt: TGTGCCAGCAGCTTATATCAGGAGGGAGGCTACACCTTC

v_call: TRBV18
j_call: TRBJ1-1
d_call: TRBD1
clone_size: few
cdr3_aa: CASSLNRGGTEAFF
cdr3_nt: TGTGCCAGCTCACTTAACAGGGGCGGCACTGAAGCTTTCTTT

v_call: TRBV2
j_call: TRBJ1-5
d_call: .
clone_size: .
cdr3_aa: CASSERLLPNQPQHF
cdr3_nt: TGTGCCAGCAGTGAAAGACTCCTCCCCAATCAGCCCCAGCATTTT

v_call: TRBV19
j_call: TRBJ1-1
d_call: TRBD1
clone_size: few
cdr3_aa: CASTSRQGVNTEAFF
cdr3_nt: TGTGCCAGTACGTCGAGACAGGGGGTAAACACTGAAGCTTTCTTT

v_call: TRBV6-5
j_call: TRBJ2-7
d_call: .
clone_size: .
cdr3_aa: CASSLDRETEQYF
cdr3_nt: TGTGCCAGCAGCCTTGACCGGGAAACCGAGCAGTACTTC

v_call: TRBV5-6
j_call: TRBJ2-6
d_call: .
clone_size: .
cdr3_aa: CASTPRVSGANVLTF
cdr3_nt: TGTGCCAGCACACCAAGGGTCTCTGGGGCCAACGTCCTGACTTTC

v_call: TRBV10-2
j_call: TRBJ2-1
d_call: TRBD2
clone_size: .
cdr3_aa: CASRTLAGLYNEQFF
cdr3_nt: TGCGCCAGCAGGACGCTAGCGGGCCTCTACAATGAGCAGTTCTTC

v_call: TRBV5-8
j_call: TRBJ2-1
d_call: .
clone_size: .
cdr3_aa: CASSLRIDEQFF
cdr3_nt: TGTGCCAGCAGCTTACGTATTGATGAGCAGTTCTTC

v_call: TRBV4-3
j_call: TRBJ1-2
d_call: .
clone_size: .
cdr3_aa: CASSQGGGNYGYTF
cdr3_nt: TGCGCCAGCAGCCAAGGAGGAGGGAACTATGGCTACACCTTC

v_call: TRBV27
j_call: TRBJ2-3
d_call: .
clone_size: once
cdr3_aa: CASSLVLSDTDTQYF
cdr3_nt: TGTGCCAGCAGTTTAGTACTATCCGACACAGATACGCAGTATTTT

v_call: TRBV7-8
j_call: TRBJ1-1
d_call: .
clone_size: .
cdr3_aa: CASSFSVNTEAFF
cdr3_nt: TGTGCCAGCAGCTTCTCGGTGAACACTGAAGCTTTCTTT